The 30 T cell receptor beta chains below were found in one sample sequenced in a study of shared clonotypes between healthy human individuals. TCRdb's copy holds only in-frame clones and misses some; the assay was immunoSEQ multiplex PCR. The sample includes a few million clones, around 93% of them seen just once. The sample consisted of naive CD4+ T cells from PBMCs. Stated subset: CD45RA+ positively selected. The receptors here all came from a man between 18 and 29 years old in good health. Some clones in this sample may be carry-over from other donors' samples.

This clone has more than one count but fewer than ten. The rearrangement links TRBV5-1 to TRBJ1-2; TRBD1 agrees at 7 bases. The V and J ends lost 0 bases and 7 bases, in that order; junction bases with no gene match: 6. The CDR3 length is 14 residues. The germline V gene has CDR1 SGHRS and CDR2 YFSETQ. CDR3 residues: CASSLGDSGRGYTF. CDR3 nucleotides: TGCGCCAGCAGCTTGGGGGACAGTGGTCGTGGCTACACCTTC.

The V and J genes are TRBV7-9 and TRBJ2-6; D is unclear. The CDR3 is 15 amino acids. Germline assignment: CDR1 SEHNR and CDR2 FQNEAQ (reference sequence). The germline V and J ends were trimmed by 2 bases and 0 bases, with 5 bases remaining between them. The CDR3 loop is CASSLMSSGANVLTF. The CDR3 DNA reads TGTGCCAGCAGCTTAATGAGCTCTGGGGCCAACGTCCTGACTTTC. Full variable domain (missing parts from reference TRBV7-9 and TRBJ2-6): DTGVSQNPRHKITKRGQNVTFRCDPISEHNRLYWYRQTLGQGPEFLTYFQNEAQLEKSRLLSDRFSAERPKGSFSTLEIQRTEQGDSAMYLCASSLMSSGANVLTFGAGSRLTVL.

The chain has TRBV19 and TRBJ2-5, with D perhaps matching TRBD1 or TRBD2 (5 bases each). This CDR3 contains 15 residues. From germline, CDR1 is LNHDA and CDR2 SQIVND (reference sequence). V lost 1 base, J lost 4 bases, and 13 bases lay in between. The CDR3 bases are TGTGCCAGTAGTATAGGCTTATCCGGGACAGAGACCCAGTACTTC. Its protein is CASSIGLSGTETQYF. The variable domain in full, completed from reference TRBV19 and TRBJ2-5, reads DGGITQSPKYLFRKEGQNVTLSCEQNLNHDAMYWYRQDPGQGLRLIYYSQIVNDFQKGDIAEGYSVSREKKESFPLTVTSAQKNPTAFYLCASSIGLSGTETQYFGPGTRLLVL.

The chain carries TRBV5-1 and TRBJ2-1, with a tentative D call TRBD2 (6 bases). The germline V gene encodes CDR1 SGHRS and CDR2 YFSETQ. This CDR3 has 15 residues. Trimming left V 5 bases short and J 1 base short, with 13 bases between. The CDR3 reads CASRPGSGSYNEQFF. DNA of the CDR3: TGCGCCAGCAGACCCGGGAGCGGGTCCTACAATGAGCAGTTCTTC.

V and J are TRBV5-1 and TRBJ1-1; D call uncertain. The CDR3 length is 15 residues. V lost 0 bases to trimming and J lost 6 bases, with 15 bases between them. Germline CDR1 and CDR2: SGHRS and YFSETQ. In DNA, the CDR3 is TGCGCCAGCAGCTTGGCTTTGACCCGAAGCGCTGAAGCTTTCTTT. The encoded protein is CASSLALTRSAEAFF.

This chain joins TRBV5-1 and TRBJ1-1; 7 bases are a match to TRBD1. J lost 7 bases, V lost 4 bases, and 10 bases had no gene match. CDR1 and CDR2 (germline): SGHRS, YFSETQ. CDR3 length: 14 amino acids. The DNA of the CDR3 is TGCGCCAGCAGCCACCTAGAAGGGGGCCGTGAAGCTTTCTTT. This codes for CASSHLEGGREAFF.

The chain employs TRBV4-2 and TRBJ2-7; the D gene could be TRBD1 or TRBD2 (5 bases each). CDR3 length: 15 amino acids. The V gene lost 4 bases and the J gene lost 0 bases, with 13 bases spanning the gap. Germline V lookup: CDR1 LGHNA, CDR2 YNFKEQ. The CDR3 region is CASSRSGAFSYEQYF. As DNA, the CDR3 is TGTGCCAGCAGCCGTTCCGGGGCCTTCTCCTACGAGCAGTACTTC.

The V and J genes are TRBV28 and TRBJ2-7; D is possibly TRBD1 (5 bases). The CDR3 length is 16 residues. Germline V CDR1 and CDR2: MDHEN, SYDVKM. V gave up 5 bases and J gave up 2 bases, with 19 bases separating them. This chain's CDR3 is CASSPSQTAFPYEQYF. In nucleotides, the CDR3 is TGTGCCAGCAGTCCCTCACAGACAGCATTCCCCTACGAGCAGTACTTC.

The chain joins TRBV4-3 to TRBJ2-3, with D tentatively TRBD1 or TRBD2 (5 bases each). The CDR3 is made up of 17 amino acids. Trimming cost V 5 bases and J 2 bases, with 20 bases left between them. Germline V lookup: CDR1 LGHNA, CDR2 YSLEER. In DNA, the CDR3 is TGCGCCAGCAGCTTCCTTCCGGGGCCTAGTCCCACAGATACGCAGTATTTT. Translation gives CASSFLPGPSPTDTQYF.

The rearrangement uses TRBV19 and TRBJ2-1; no clear D. Germline V lookup: CDR1 LNHDA, CDR2 SQIVND (reference sequence). V was shortened by 5 bases and J by 8 bases, with 13 bases between the two germline ends. The CDR3 is 13 residues long. The CDR3 loop is CASSPLAWDEQFF. In DNA form, the CDR3 reads TGTGCCAGTAGTCCACTGGCGTGGGATGAGCAGTTCTTC.

The chain employs TRBV5-1 and TRBJ2-5; D tentatively fits TRBD1 or TRBD2 (6 bases each). This CDR3 comprises 15 residues. CDR1 SGHRS and CDR2 YFSETQ come from the germline V gene. Deletions cut 6 bases from V and 5 bases from J, with 20 bases between. CDR3 coding DNA: TGCGCCAGCACCCGAAATGGGGGGCAGTGGGAGACCCAGTACTTC. Amino acids: CASTRNGGQWETQYF.

The chain employs TRBV27 and TRBJ1-2, with D perhaps TRBD1 (5 bases). Trimming removed 4 bases at V and 14 bases at J, with 14 bases between. Germline lookup yields CDR1 MNHEY and CDR2 SMNVEV (reference sequence). The CDR3 contains 11 residues. The CDR3 sequence: CASSSWDGITF. CDR3 nucleotide sequence: TGTGCCAGCAGTTCGTGGGACGGAATTACCTTC.

The chain couples TRBV5-1 to TRBJ1-4; D is possibly TRBD1 (6 bases). V was cut by 2 bases and J by 8 bases, with 13 bases left in between. The CDR3 has 14 amino acids. Germline CDR1 and CDR2: SGHRS and YFSETQ. The CDR3 here is CASSFGGRQEKLFF. CDR3 DNA sequence: TGCGCCAGCAGCTTTGGGGGGCGCCAGGAAAAACTGTTTTTT.

The CDR3 reads CASRRGTGNYEQYF. The CDR3 DNA follows: TGTGCCAGCAGGCGCGGGACAGGGAACTACGAGCAGTACTTC. V gene TRBV11-2 combines with J gene TRBJ2-7, with 9 bases that match TRBD1. This CDR3 comprises 14 residues. Germline assignment: CDR1 SGHAT and CDR2 FQNNGV. The J segment lost 3 bases and the V segment lost 6 bases, leaving 6 bases of the junction unmatched. The whole variable domain, filled in from reference TRBV11-2 and TRBJ2-7, reads EAGVAQSPRYKIIEKRQSVAFWCNPISGHATLYWYQQILGQGPKLLIQFQNNGVVDDSQLPKDRFSAERLKGVDSTLKIQPAKLEDSAVYLCASRRGTGNYEQYFGPGTRLTVT.

This clone was found a few times. The rearrangement uses TRBV2 and TRBJ1-5; D ambiguous. The CDR3 length is 13 residues. The germline V and J ends were trimmed by 1 base and 6 bases, with 7 bases remaining between them. Germline assignment: CDR1 SNHLY and CDR2 FYNNEI. The CDR3 DNA follows: TGTGCCAGCAGTGAAGGGGTTGTTCAGCCCCAGCATTTT. Its protein product is CASSEGVVQPQHF. Drawing the rest from reference TRBV2 and TRBJ1-5, the complete variable domain is EPEVTQTPSHQVTQMGQEVILRCVPISNHLYFYWYRQILGQKVEFLVSFYNNEISEKSEIFDDQFSVERPDGSNFTLKIRSTKLEDSAMYFCASSEGVVQPQHFGDGTRLSIL.

The V and J genes are TRBV27 and TRBJ2-7, with a tentative D call TRBD2 (5 bases). The V gene's germline CDR1 is MNHEY and CDR2 SMNVEV (reference sequence). Trimming left V 1 base short and J 4 bases short, with 11 bases between. CDR3 length: 14 residues. The CDR3 protein is CASSLYSGGYEQYF. The DNA of the CDR3 is TGTGCCAGCAGTTTATATTCGGGCGGGTACGAGCAGTACTTC.

This sequence joins TRBV28 and TRBJ1-4, with a weak D call TRBD1 (6 bases). The germline V gene has CDR1 MDHEN and CDR2 SYDVKM. Deletions cut 11 bases from V and 3 bases from J, with 13 bases between. CDR3 length: 13 residues. The DNA for the CDR3 is TGTGCCGGAAGGCGGGGGCCTAATGAAAAACTGTTTTTT. Its protein product is CAGRRGPNEKLFF.

This clone occurred once. The V and J genes are TRBV5-1 and TRBJ2-4; weak D call: TRBD1 (6 bases). This CDR3 is 15 amino acids long. The V and J ends lost 4 bases and 7 bases respectively, with 18 bases between them. CDR1 and CDR2 (germline): SGHRS, YFSETQ. The CDR3 nucleotides are TGCGCCAGCAGCGGCCAGGGGTCTGGTACGAACATTCAGTACTTC. It encodes CASSGQGSGTNIQYF.

This chain joins TRBV4-3 and TRBJ2-3, with TRBD1 matching 11 bases. From germline, CDR1 is LGHNA and CDR2 YSLEER. The CDR3 sequence is 15 residues long. Trimming took 1 base from V and 4 from J; bases not matched to a gene: 1. CDR3 sequence reads: CASSQGTGGPDTQYF. The CDR3 region has the DNA TGCGCCAGCAGCCAAGGGACAGGGGGCCCAGATACGCAGTATTTT.

The chain has TRBV30 and TRBJ2-1; TRBD2 aligns across 12 bases. Germline V gene sequence: CDR1 GTSNPN, CDR2 SVGIG (reference sequence). The CDR3 consists of 15 residues. Unmatched junction bases numbered 5, after V lost 2 bases and J lost 6 bases. The CDR3 sequence is CAWSWTSGTRNEQFF. The CDR3 coding sequence is TGTGCCTGGAGTTGGACTAGCGGGACTCGCAATGAGCAGTTCTTC.

The gene calls are TRBV6-6 and TRBJ1-3, with D unresolved. V was shortened by 1 base and J by 1 base, with 5 bases between the two germline ends. Germline CDR1 MNHNY, CDR2 SVGAGI (reference sequence). The length of the CDR3 is 14 residues. The DNA of the CDR3 is TGTGCCAGCAGTTACTTTCAGTCTGGAAACACCATATATTTT. Translated, it gives CASSYFQSGNTIYF.

This sequence joins TRBV28 and TRBJ1-2, with D uncertain. V was shortened by 4 bases and J by 5 bases, with 11 bases between the two germline ends. Germline V CDR1 and CDR2: MDHEN, SYDVKM. The CDR3 extends over 13 amino acids. The CDR3 region has the DNA TGTGCCAGCAGTTCCCCTTTGGTATATGGCTACACCTTC. Its translation is CASSSPLVYGYTF.

The V call is TRBV5-4, the J call TRBJ2-3; no reliable D call. CDR3 length: 13 amino acids. Germline V gives CDR1 SGHNT, CDR2 YYREEE (reference sequence). Trimming pared 4 bases from V and 1 base from J, leaving 7 bases between. In nucleotides, the CDR3 is TGTGCCAGCAGCCTTTCGGGCACAGATACGCAGTATTTT. Residues: CASSLSGTDTQYF.

This rearrangement joins TRBV6-1 to TRBJ2-7; D possibly corresponds to TRBD2 (6 bases). Germline values: CDR1 MNHNS, CDR2 SASEGT. V lost 2 bases and J lost 5, with 19 bases in between. This CDR3 has 16 residues. CDR3 amino acids: CASSESVGLATHEQYF. CDR3 sequence (DNA): TGTGCCAGCAGTGAATCGGTGGGACTTGCTACCCACGAGCAGTACTTC.

The rearrangement uses TRBV6-5 and TRBJ2-7, with 7 bases lining up with TRBD2. The ends lost 5 bases at V and 4 bases at J; junction bases unmatched: 8. CDR1 and CDR2 from the germline V gene are MNHEY and SVGAGI. CDR3 length: 14 amino acids. The CDR3: CASSPLAYDYEQYF. Here the CDR3 DNA reads TGTGCCAGCAGTCCACTAGCGTACGATTACGAGCAGTACTTC.

As for this clone: At the DNA level, this CDR3 is encoded by other sequences in the same sample as well. The chain has TRBV7-2 and TRBJ2-7; D may correspond to TRBD1 or TRBD2 (5 bases each). This CDR3 is 14 amino acids long. V lost 1 base to trimming and J lost 0 bases, with 7 bases between them. Germline CDR1 and CDR2: SGHTA and FQGNSA. The CDR3 DNA follows: TGTGCCAGCAGCTTAGGGGGGACCTCCTACGAGCAGTACTTC. This gives the protein CASSLGGTSYEQYF.

The V and J genes are TRBV27 and TRBJ2-1; TRBD2 agrees at 7 bases. J was trimmed by 3 bases and V by 5 bases; bases with no gene match: 13. Germline V lookup: CDR1 MNHEY, CDR2 SMNVEV (reference sequence). The CDR3 consists of 17 residues. The CDR3 is CASSPIQLAELYNEQFF. The CDR3 region has the DNA TGTGCCAGCAGTCCCATCCAGCTAGCGGAGCTCTACAATGAGCAGTTCTTC.

J is TRBJ2-1 and V is TRBV11-2, with a weak D call TRBD2 (5 bases). The CDR3 extends over 14 amino acids. Germline CDR1 and CDR2: SGHAT and FQNNGV. V lost 4 bases to trimming and J lost 6 bases, with 13 bases between them. The CDR3 region is CASSSIRGSNEQFF. CDR3 bases: TGTGCCAGCAGCTCCATCCGTGGGAGCAATGAGCAGTTCTTC.

This CDR3 is CASSASGPTSSNQPQHF. For the CDR3, the DNA is TGTGCCAGCAGCGCTTCCGGGCCAACGTCTAGCAATCAGCCCCAGCATTTT. The chain recombines TRBV5-6 with TRBJ1-5; the D is unclear. This CDR3 comprises 17 residues. V was cut by 4 bases and J by 0 bases, with 17 bases left in between. CDR1 and CDR2 from the germline V gene are SGHDT and YYEEEE. The full variable domain, in which reference TRBV5-6 and TRBJ1-5 provide the parts outside the CDR3, is DAGVTQSPTHLIKTRGQQVTLRCSPKSGHDTVSWYQQALGQGPQFIFQYYEEEERQRGNFPDRFSGHQFPNYSSELNVNALLLGDSALYLCASSASGPTSSNQPQHFGDGTRLSIL.

The chain joins TRBV4-2 to TRBJ2-7; 7 bases line up with TRBD2. CDR3 length equals 15 residues. Germline V gene sequence: CDR1 LGHNA, CDR2 YNFKEQ. V shed 2 bases, J shed 0 bases, and the junction held 4 bases outside the gene matches. CDR3 protein: CASSQWRESSYEQYF. The CDR3 nucleotides read TGTGCCAGCAGCCAATGGCGGGAGAGCTCCTACGAGCAGTACTTC.